This T cell receptor (beta chain) emerged from a study of T cells in Graves' hyperthyroidism and ophthalmopathy. Whole-study findings and limits: Clonotypes that were expanded in thyroid above 0.001 mostly appeared in blood too.

Patients aged 18 to 65 had newly diagnosed hyperthyroidism that had lasted under 2 months. Orbital computed tomography, thyroid ultrasound, serum thyroxine and TRAb, and clinical symptoms together informed the diagnoses. Using approximately 10 ml of fresh peripheral blood, PBMCs were prepared. Note on this clonotype: Its antigen is unidentified.

It was RNA transcripts that yielded the amplified TCR beta CDR3 regions. HTBI primers were employed in a first-round RT-PCR of the TCR CDR3. Via MiXCR, TCRdb re-called the multiplex PCR reads, giving one row per CDR3 protein. The table includes approximately 480,000 distinct CDR3 sequences, around 20% detected once. The germline gives CDR1 MDHEN, CDR2 SYDVKM. Trimming removed 5 bases at V and 0 bases at J, with 16 bases between. There are 16 residues in the CDR3. Source material: blood. The genes are TRBV28 and TRBJ1-1; a weak D match, TRBD1 (6 bases). This TCR came from a man aged 18 to 35 with Graves' hyperthyroidism. The CDR3, as DNA: TGTGCCAGCAGTCCGCGCCTGGGACACATGAACACTGAAGCTTTCTTT. This encodes CASSPRLGHMNTEAFF.